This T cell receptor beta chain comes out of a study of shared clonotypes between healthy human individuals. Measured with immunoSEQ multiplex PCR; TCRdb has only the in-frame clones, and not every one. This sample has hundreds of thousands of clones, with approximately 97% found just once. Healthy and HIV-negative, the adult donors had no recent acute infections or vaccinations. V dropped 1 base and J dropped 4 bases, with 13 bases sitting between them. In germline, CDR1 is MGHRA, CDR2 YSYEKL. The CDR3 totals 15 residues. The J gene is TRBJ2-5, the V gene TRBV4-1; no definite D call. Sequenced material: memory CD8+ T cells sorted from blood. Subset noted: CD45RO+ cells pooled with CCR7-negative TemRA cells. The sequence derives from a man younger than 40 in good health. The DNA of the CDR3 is TGCGCCAGCAGCCAAGTACTTACAGTGGCAGAGACCCAGTACTTC. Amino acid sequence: CASSQVLTVAETQYF.